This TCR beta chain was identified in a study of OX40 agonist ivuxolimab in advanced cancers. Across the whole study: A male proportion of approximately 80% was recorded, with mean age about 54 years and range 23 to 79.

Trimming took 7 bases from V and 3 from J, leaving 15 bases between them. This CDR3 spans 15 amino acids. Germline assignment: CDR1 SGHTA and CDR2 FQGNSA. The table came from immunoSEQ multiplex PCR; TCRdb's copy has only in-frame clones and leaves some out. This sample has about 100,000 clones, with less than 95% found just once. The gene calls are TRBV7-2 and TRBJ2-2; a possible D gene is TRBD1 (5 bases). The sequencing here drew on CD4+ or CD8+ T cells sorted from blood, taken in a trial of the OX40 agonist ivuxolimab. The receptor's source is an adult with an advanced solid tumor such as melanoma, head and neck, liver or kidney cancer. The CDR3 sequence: CASNRIQGYTGELFF. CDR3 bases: TGTGCCAGCAACAGGATCCAGGGCTACACCGGGGAGCTGTTTTTT.